The 21 T cell receptor beta chains reported below all come from one sample, sequenced in a study of beta chain features in type 1 diabetes. Study-wide results and limits: Shorter TCRB CDR3s, moderately but significantly so, marked every one of the four CD4+ subsets in Type 1 diabetes patients.

The sequenced template was cDNA made from the entire isolated RNA. Sequencing used immunoSEQ multiplex PCR; TCRdb keeps in-frame clones, though not all of them. This sample yields under 300,000 clones, of which about a tenth are seen a single time; roughly 0.017% belongs to the top ten. These receptors' antigens are unknown. The sample was naive CD4+ T cells from blood. The receptors here all came from a man in his thirties or forties with type 1 diabetes.

The chain couples TRBV6-5 to TRBJ2-7, with TRBD1 matching over 7 bases. Trimming removed 0 bases from V and 0 bases from J; junction bases left unmatched: 2. There are 15 residues in the CDR3. From germline, CDR1 is MNHEY and CDR2 SVGAGI. CDR3 in DNA: TGTGCCAGCAGTTACTCACAGGGGAGCTCCTACGAGCAGTACTTC. Translation gives CASSYSQGSSYEQYF.

To note about this clone: Other DNA sequences in this specimen translate into the identical CDR3. This chain uses TRBV5-1 with TRBJ2-5, with TRBD2 matching over 15 bases. The CDR3 has 15 amino acids. Unmatched junction bases numbered 3, after V lost 4 bases and J lost 5 bases. Germline lookup yields CDR1 SGHRS and CDR2 YFSETQ. The CDR3 region is CASSLGTSGGETQYF. CDR3 DNA: TGCGCCAGCAGCCTCGGGACTAGCGGGGGGGAGACCCAGTACTTC.

Concerning this clone itself: The junction differs from germline at one of its ends, possibly a read error. The chain employs TRBV7-7 and TRBJ2-2; TRBD1 agrees at 10 bases. Germline values: CDR1 SSHAT, CDR2 FNYEAQ (reference sequence). This CDR3 has 15 amino acids. CDR3 sequence (DNA): TGTGCTAGCAGGTCCGGGACAGGGGAGACCGGGGAGCTGTTTTTT. Its protein is CASRSGTGETGELFF. Full variable domain (outside the CDR3, taken from reference TRBV7-7 and TRBJ2-2): GAGVSQSPRYKVTKRGQDVTLRCDPISSHATLYWYQQALGQGPEFLTYFNYEAQPDKSGLPSDRFSAERPEGSISTLTIQRTEQRDSAMYRCASRSGTGETGELFFGEGSRLTVL.

This chain's CDR3 is CASSTREASYEQYF. For the CDR3, the DNA is TGCGCCAGCAGCACCAGGGAGGCGTCCTACGAGCAGTACTTC. The J gene is TRBJ2-7, the V gene TRBV5-1; possibly TRBD2 for D (6 bases). Germline V gene sequence: CDR1 SGHRS, CDR2 YFSETQ. This CDR3 spans 14 amino acids. V lost 4 bases and J 1 base, leaving 12 bases between the germline ends.

This clone was seen a few times. The chain uses TRBV2 and TRBJ2-5; D ambiguous. Germline-derived CDR1 and CDR2 are SNHLY and FYNNEI. V was clipped by 1 base and J by 5 bases, with 11 bases between them. The CDR3 is made up of 14 amino acids. The CDR3 is CASSEVPGSETQYF. The CDR3 bases are TGTGCCAGCAGTGAAGTCCCGGGTTCGGAGACCCAGTACTTC.

The chain carries TRBV7-2 and TRBJ2-7; maybe TRBD1 (5 bases). Trimming pared 6 bases from V and 4 bases from J, leaving 16 bases between. Per the germline V gene, CDR1 is SGHTA and CDR2 is FQGNSA. This CDR3 spans 14 amino acids. CDR3 in amino acids: CASSLSGQPYEQYF. CDR3 bases: TGTGCCAGCAGTTTGTCAGGGCAACCGTACGAGCAGTACTTC.

Worth noting for this clone: Its ends do not fully match the called genes, so a read error is possible. The V call is TRBV7-9, the J call TRBJ2-5; 10 bases are a match to TRBD2. CDR3 length equals 14 residues. Looked up from germline, CDR1 is SEHNR and CDR2 is FQNEAQ (reference sequence). Here the CDR3 reads CASRLAGGQETQYF. CDR3 nucleotide sequence: TGTGCCAGCAGATTAGCGGGGGGCCAAGAGACCCAGTACTTC.

The chain combines TRBV4-1 with TRBJ2-7; TRBD1 agrees at 9 bases. V lost 3 bases, J lost 6 bases, and 9 bases stayed unmatched. The CDR3 runs 15 residues. Looked up from germline, CDR1 is MGHRA and CDR2 is YSYEKL. This CDR3 is CASSQTPGQGLEQYF. CDR3 DNA: TGCGCCAGCAGCCAGACCCCGGGACAGGGCCTCGAGCAGTACTTC.

In this sample, this clone turned up a few times. V gene TRBV4-1 combines with J gene TRBJ2-7; 9 bases are shared with TRBD1. Germline V gives CDR1 MGHRA, CDR2 YSYEKL. The V gene end was trimmed by 3 bases and the J gene end by 3 bases; junction bases not matched to a gene: 6. The CDR3 consists of 15 residues. CDR3 sequence reads: CASSQRDRDGYEQYF. The CDR3 DNA reads as TGCGCCAGCAGCCAGCGGGACAGGGATGGCTACGAGCAGTACTTC.

This chain joins TRBV27 and TRBJ2-5, with a possible D match to TRBD2 (5 bases). Per germline, CDR1 MNHEY and CDR2 SMNVEV (reference sequence). The CDR3 runs to 14 residues. V was clipped by 1 base and J by 4 bases, with 10 bases between them. For the CDR3, the DNA is TGTGCCAGCAGTTTATACGGGGTTGGAGAGACCCAGTACTTC. It translates to CASSLYGVGETQYF.

The chain joins TRBV7-6 to TRBJ1-5; D might be TRBD1 (6 bases). CDR1 is SGHVS, CDR2 FNYEAQ, per germline. Trimming pared 5 bases from V and 4 bases from J, leaving 18 bases between. The CDR3 covers 16 residues. The CDR3 DNA follows: TGTGCCAGCAGCGGGTACACAGGGAGGGGGAATCAGCCCCAGCATTTT. It is translated as CASSGYTGRGNQPQHF.

This clone was seen only a few times. This chain connects TRBV18 to TRBJ1-5, with TRBD1 matching 7 bases. Germline V CDR1 and CDR2: KGHSH, LQKENI. The CDR3 consists of 15 residues. Trimming removed 3 bases from V and 4 bases from J; junction bases left unmatched: 6. CDR3 sequence reads: CASSPTTGRNQPQHF. CDR3 in DNA: TGTGCCAGCTCACCGACGACAGGGAGAAATCAGCCCCAGCATTTT.

This clone showed up just a few times. V usage is TRBV7-2 and J usage is TRBJ2-7; D might be TRBD1 (6 bases). V lost 0 bases and J lost 1, with 10 bases in between. CDR1 SGHTA and CDR2 FQGNSA come from the germline V gene. The CDR3 consists of 15 residues. CDR3 region: CASSLAGTNSYEQYF. CDR3 DNA: TGTGCCAGCAGCTTAGCCGGGACAAATTCCTACGAGCAGTACTTC. Looking up the rest from reference TRBV7-2 and TRBJ2-7 gives the full variable domain: GAGVSQSPSNKVTEKGKDVELRCDPISGHTALYWYRQSLGQGLEFLIYFQGNSAPDKSGLPSDRFSAERTGGSVSTLTIQRTQQEDSAVYLCASSLAGTNSYEQYFGPGTRLTVT.

The table lists this clone with a few counts. The chain recombines TRBV7-6 with TRBJ2-7; perhaps TRBD1 as D (6 bases). The germline V gene has CDR1 SGHVS and CDR2 FNYEAQ. The CDR3 length is 15 residues. Trimming took off 1 base at V and 4 bases at J, with 14 bases between the two ends. CDR3 DNA: TGTGCCAGCAGCTTAGACGCAGGGGCGAGGTACGAGCAGTACTTC. It is translated as CASSLDAGARYEQYF.

The chain joins TRBV18 to TRBJ1-2; D is unclear. This CDR3 is 13 amino acids long. Germline V gene data show CDR1 as KGHSH and CDR2 as LQKENI. V lost 2 bases and J lost 3, with 7 bases in between. CDR3 in amino acids: CASSPSEDYGYTF. As DNA, the CDR3 is TGTGCCAGCTCACCATCAGAAGACTATGGCTACACCTTC.

In this sample, this clone turned up a few times. The chain links TRBV5-1 to TRBJ1-1; 7 nucleotides agree with TRBD1. Trimming at V came to 0 bases and at J to 1 base, leaving 6 bases not matched to a gene. The germline CDR1 and CDR2 sequences are SGHRS and YFSETQ. CDR3 size: 16 residues. The CDR3 coding sequence is TGCGCCAGCAGCTTGGGAGACAGGGTGTCGAACACTGAAGCTTTCTTT. Encoded protein: CASSLGDRVSNTEAFF.

The V call is TRBV15, the J call TRBJ2-2; 16 nucleotides line up with TRBD2. Germline CDR1 reads LNHNV; CDR2 reads YYDKDF (reference sequence). CDR3 size: 18 residues. V shed 3 bases and J 1 base; nucleotides not matched to a gene: 2. CDR3 sequence reads: CATSRGLAGGVNTGELFF. In DNA, the CDR3 is TGTGCCACCAGCAGGGGACTAGCGGGGGGGGTGAACACCGGGGAGCTGTTTTTT.

This sequence joins TRBV6-1 and TRBJ2-2; D gene unclear. V dropped 1 base and J dropped 9 bases, with 12 bases sitting between them. The CDR3 length is 14 residues. In germline, CDR1 is MNHNS, CDR2 SASEGT. The CDR3 nucleotides read TGTGCCAGCAGTGAAGGGCAGGATCTTTGGGAGCTGTTTTTT. It codes for CASSEGQDLWELFF.

The CDR3 here is CASGLVLGTEQFF. CDR3 in DNA: TGTGCTAGTGGTTTGGTACTCGGGACAGAGCAGTTCTTC. The V and J genes are TRBV12-5 and TRBJ2-1, with D maybe TRBD1 (6 bases). Trimming took off 0 bases at V and 10 bases at J, with 10 bases between the two ends. The CDR3 extends over 13 amino acids. Germline V gene sequence: CDR1 LGHNT, CDR2 FRNRAP.

This clone turned up a few times. This sequence joins TRBV7-2 and TRBJ2-5, with D uncertain. The CDR3 sequence is 13 residues long. V lost 2 bases to trimming and J lost 4 bases, with 8 bases between them. Germline V gene data show CDR1 as SGHTA and CDR2 as FQGNSA. CDR3 loop: CASSLRRAETQYF. Here the CDR3 DNA reads TGTGCCAGCAGCTTACGGAGAGCAGAGACCCAGTACTTC.

This clone was counted a few times. J is TRBJ1-6 and V is TRBV2; the D is unclear. Germline CDR1 and CDR2: SNHLY and FYNNEI. The CDR3 length is 11 residues. V shed 7 bases and J shed 8 bases, with 6 bases lying between them. CDR3 nucleotides: TGTGCCAGCAATAGAGATTCACCCCTCCACTTT. This sequence encodes CASNRDSPLHF.